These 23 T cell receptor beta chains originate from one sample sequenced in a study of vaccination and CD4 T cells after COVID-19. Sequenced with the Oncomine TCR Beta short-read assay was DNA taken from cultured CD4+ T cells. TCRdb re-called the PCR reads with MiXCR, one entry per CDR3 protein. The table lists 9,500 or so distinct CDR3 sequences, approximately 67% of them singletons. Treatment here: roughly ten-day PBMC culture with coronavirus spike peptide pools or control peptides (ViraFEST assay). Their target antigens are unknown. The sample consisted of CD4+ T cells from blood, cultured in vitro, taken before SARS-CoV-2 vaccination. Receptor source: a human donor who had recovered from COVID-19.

The CDR3 loop reads CSASPSGRSGYEQYF. CDR3 nucleotide sequence: TGCAGTGCTAGTCCCAGCGGTCGATCGGGGTACGAGCAGTACTTC. The rearrangement links TRBV20-1 to TRBJ2-7; the D gene is possibly TRBD2 (5 bases). V was shortened by 3 bases and J by 4 bases, with 19 bases between the two germline ends. The CDR3 has 15 amino acids. Germline CDR1 reads DFQATT; CDR2 reads SNEGSKA (reference sequence).

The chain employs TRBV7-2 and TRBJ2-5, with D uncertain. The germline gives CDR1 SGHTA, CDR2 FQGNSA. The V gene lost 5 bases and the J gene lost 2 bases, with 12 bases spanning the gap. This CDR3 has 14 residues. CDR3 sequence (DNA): TGTGCCAGCAGCCGAGGCGCTCGGCAAGAGACCCAGTACTTC. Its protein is CASSRGARQETQYF.

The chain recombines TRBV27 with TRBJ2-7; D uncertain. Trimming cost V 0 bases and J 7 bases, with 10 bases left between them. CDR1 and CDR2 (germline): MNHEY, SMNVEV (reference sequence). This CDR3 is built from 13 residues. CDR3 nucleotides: TGTGCCAGCAGTTTATCGGGTTCTAGGGAGCAGTACTTC. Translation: CASSLSGSREQYF.

The DNA of the CDR3 is TGTGCCAGCAGCATATCCAGGGGGCGTAGGTGCGACAAAAACATTCAGTACTTC. Encoded protein: CASSISRGRRCDKNIQYF. The chain carries TRBV21-1 and TRBJ2-4; the table gives TRBD1 as D, unverified against the DNA. TRBV21-1 is an annotated pseudogene. The CDR3 consists of 18 residues.

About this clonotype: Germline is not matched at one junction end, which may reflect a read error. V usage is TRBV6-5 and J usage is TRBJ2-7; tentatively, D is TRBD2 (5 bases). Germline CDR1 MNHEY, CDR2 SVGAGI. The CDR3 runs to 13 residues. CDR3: CASGYASSYGQYF. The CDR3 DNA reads TGTGCCAGCGGTTACGCTTCTAGCTATGGGCAGTACTTC.

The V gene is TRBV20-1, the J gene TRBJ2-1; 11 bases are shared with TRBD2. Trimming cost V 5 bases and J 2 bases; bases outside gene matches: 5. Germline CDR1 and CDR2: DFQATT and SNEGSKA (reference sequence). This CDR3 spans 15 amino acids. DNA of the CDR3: TGCAGTGCTGCCCCGACTAGCGGGACCTACAATGAGCAGTTCTTC. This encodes CSAAPTSGTYNEQFF.

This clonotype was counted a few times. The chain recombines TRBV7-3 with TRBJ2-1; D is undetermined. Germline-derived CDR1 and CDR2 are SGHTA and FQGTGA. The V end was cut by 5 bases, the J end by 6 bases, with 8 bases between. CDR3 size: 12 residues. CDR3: CASSLDGNEQFF. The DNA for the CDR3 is TGTGCCAGCAGCCTTGACGGCAATGAGCAGTTCTTC.

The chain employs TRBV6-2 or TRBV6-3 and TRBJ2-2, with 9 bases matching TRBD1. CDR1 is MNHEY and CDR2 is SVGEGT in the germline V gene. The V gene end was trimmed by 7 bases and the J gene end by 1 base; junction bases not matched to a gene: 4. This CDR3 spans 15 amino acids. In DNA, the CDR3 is TGTGCCAGCACCACAGGGGGCCGGAACACCGGGGAGCTGTTTTTT. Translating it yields CASTTGGRNTGELFF.

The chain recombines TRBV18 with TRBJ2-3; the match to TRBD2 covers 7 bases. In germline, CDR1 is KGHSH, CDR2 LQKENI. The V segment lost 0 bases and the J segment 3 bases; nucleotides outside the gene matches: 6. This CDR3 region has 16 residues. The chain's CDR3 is CASSPPPGGGTDTQYF. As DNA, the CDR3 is TGTGCCAGCTCACCACCGCCGGGAGGAGGTACAGATACGCAGTATTTT.

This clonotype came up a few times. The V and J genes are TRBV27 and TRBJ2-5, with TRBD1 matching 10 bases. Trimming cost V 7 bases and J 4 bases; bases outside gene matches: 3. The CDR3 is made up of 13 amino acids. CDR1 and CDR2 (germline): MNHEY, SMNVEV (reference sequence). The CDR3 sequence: CASKRDRGETQYF. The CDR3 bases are TGTGCCAGCAAGAGGGACAGGGGAGAGACCCAGTACTTC.

CDR3 DNA sequence: TGCAGTGCTAGAGATGGGGCAGCGAATCAGCCCCAGCATTTT. Encoded protein: CSARDGAANQPQHF. The chain recombines TRBV20-1 with TRBJ1-5; D may be TRBD1 (5 bases). The V end was cut by 0 bases, the J end by 4 bases, with 10 bases between. This CDR3 region has 14 residues. Germline lookup yields CDR1 DFQATT and CDR2 SNEGSKA (reference sequence).

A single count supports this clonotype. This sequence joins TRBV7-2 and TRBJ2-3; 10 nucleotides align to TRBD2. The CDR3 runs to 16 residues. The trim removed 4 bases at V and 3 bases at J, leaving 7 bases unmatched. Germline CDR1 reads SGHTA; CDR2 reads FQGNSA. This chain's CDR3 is CASSYYSLAGTDTQYF. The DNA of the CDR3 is TGTGCCAGCAGCTACTATTCACTAGCGGGAACAGATACGCAGTATTTT.

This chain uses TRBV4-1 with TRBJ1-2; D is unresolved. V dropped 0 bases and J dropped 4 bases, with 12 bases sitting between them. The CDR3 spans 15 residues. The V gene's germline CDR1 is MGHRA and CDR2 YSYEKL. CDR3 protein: CASSQDQVFSYGYTF. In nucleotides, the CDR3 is TGCGCCAGCAGCCAAGATCAGGTTTTCTCCTATGGCTACACCTTC.

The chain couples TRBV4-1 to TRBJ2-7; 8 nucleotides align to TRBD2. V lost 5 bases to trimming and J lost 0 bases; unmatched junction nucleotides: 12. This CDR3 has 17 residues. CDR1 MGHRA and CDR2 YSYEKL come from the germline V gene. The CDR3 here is CASSSREGGGPSYEQYF. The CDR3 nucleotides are TGCGCCAGCAGCTCCCGGGAGGGGGGGGGCCCCTCCTACGAGCAGTACTTC.

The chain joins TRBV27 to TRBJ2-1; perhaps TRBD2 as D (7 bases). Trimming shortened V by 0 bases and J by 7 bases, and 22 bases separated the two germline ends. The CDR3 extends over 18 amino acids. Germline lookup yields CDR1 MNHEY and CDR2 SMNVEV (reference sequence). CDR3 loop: CASSLSLESGKTGNEQFF. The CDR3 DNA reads TGTGCCAGCAGTTTATCCCTCGAAAGCGGGAAAACAGGGAATGAGCAGTTCTTC.

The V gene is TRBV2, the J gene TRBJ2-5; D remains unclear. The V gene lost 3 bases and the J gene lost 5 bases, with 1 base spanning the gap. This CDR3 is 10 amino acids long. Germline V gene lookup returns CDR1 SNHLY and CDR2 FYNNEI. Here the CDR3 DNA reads TGTGCCAGCAGTGATGAGACCCAGTACTTC. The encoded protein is CASSDETQYF.

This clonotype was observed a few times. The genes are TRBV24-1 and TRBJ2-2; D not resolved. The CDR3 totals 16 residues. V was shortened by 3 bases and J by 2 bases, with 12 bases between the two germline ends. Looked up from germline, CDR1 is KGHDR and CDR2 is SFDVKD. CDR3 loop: CATSDQAEINTGELFF. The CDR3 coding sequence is TGTGCCACCAGTGATCAGGCGGAGATCAACACCGGGGAGCTGTTTTTT.

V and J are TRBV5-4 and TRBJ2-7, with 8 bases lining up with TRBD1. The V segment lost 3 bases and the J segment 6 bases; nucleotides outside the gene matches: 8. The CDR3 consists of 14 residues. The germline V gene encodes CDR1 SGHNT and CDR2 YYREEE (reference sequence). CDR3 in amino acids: CASSSDRGSVEQYF. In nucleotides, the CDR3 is TGTGCCAGCAGCTCCGACAGGGGATCGGTCGAGCAGTACTTC.

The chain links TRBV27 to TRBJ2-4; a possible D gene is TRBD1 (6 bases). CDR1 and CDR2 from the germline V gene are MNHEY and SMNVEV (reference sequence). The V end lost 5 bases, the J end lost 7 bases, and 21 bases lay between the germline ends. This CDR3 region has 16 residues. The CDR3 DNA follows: TGTGCCAGCAGTACCATCGCCGACAGGTTAGGTAACATTCAGTACTTC. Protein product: CASSTIADRLGNIQYF.

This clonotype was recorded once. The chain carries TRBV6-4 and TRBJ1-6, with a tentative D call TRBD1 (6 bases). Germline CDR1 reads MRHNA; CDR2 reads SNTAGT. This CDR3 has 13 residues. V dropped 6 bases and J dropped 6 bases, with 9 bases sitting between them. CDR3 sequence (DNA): TGTGCCAGCAGCGACAGGTCTAATTCACCCCTCCACTTT. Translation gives CASSDRSNSPLHF.

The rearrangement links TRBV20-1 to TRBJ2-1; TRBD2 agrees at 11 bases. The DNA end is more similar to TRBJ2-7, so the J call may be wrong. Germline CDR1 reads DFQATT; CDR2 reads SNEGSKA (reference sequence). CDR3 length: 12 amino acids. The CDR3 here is CSAQGLADEQYF. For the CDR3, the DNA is TGCAGTGCTCAGGGACTAGCGGACGAGCAGTACTTC.

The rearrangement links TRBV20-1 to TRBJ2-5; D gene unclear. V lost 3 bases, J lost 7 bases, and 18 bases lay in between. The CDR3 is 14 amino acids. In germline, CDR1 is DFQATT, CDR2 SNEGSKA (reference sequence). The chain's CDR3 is CSASTVQSRGTQYF. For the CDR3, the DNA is TGCAGTGCTAGTACGGTGCAGTCTCGCGGGACCCAGTACTTC.

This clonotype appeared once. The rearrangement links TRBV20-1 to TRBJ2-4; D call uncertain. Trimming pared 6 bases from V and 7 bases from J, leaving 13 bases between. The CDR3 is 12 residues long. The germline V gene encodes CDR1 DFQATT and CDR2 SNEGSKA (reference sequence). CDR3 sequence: CSAQLTGNIQYF. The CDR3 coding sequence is TGCAGTGCCCAGCTCACCGGGAACATTCAGTACTTC.